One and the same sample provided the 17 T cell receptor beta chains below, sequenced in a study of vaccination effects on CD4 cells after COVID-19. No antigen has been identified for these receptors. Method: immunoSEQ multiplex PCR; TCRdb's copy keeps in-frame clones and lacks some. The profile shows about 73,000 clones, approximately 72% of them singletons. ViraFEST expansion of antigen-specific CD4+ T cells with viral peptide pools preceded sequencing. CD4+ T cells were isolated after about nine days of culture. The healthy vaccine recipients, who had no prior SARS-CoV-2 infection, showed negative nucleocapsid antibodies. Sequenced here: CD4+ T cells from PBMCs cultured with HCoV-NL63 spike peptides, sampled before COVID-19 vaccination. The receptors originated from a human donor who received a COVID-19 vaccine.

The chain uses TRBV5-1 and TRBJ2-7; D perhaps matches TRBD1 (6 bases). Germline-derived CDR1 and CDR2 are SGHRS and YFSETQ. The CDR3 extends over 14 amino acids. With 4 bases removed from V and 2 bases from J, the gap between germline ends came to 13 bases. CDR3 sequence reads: CASSVSGDPYEQYV. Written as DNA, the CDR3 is TGCGCCAGCAGCGTATCAGGGGACCCCTACGAGCAGTACGTC.

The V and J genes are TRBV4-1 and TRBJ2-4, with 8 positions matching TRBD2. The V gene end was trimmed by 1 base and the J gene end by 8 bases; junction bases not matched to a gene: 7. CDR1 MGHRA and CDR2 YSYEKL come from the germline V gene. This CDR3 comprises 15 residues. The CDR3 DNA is TGCGCCAGCAGCCAAGGAGGCGGGGGGCGGGACATTCAGTACTTC. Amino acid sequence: CASSQGGGGRDIQYF.

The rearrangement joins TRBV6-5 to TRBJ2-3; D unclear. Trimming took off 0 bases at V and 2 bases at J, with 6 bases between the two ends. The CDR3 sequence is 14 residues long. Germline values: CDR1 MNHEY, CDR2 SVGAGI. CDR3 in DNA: TGTGCCAGCAGTTACTCTTATTACACAGATACGCAGTATTTT. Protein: CASSYSYYTDTQYF.

In DNA, the CDR3 is TGTGCCACCGCCGATTACGGGGCAAGCACAGATACGCAGTATTTT. It translates to CATADYGASTDTQYF. The V and J genes are TRBV15 and TRBJ2-3; D possibly matches TRBD1 or TRBD2 (5 bases each). CDR1 is LNHNV, CDR2 YYDKDF, per germline (reference sequence). V was trimmed by 8 bases and J by 0 bases, leaving 15 bases between them. The CDR3 consists of 15 residues.

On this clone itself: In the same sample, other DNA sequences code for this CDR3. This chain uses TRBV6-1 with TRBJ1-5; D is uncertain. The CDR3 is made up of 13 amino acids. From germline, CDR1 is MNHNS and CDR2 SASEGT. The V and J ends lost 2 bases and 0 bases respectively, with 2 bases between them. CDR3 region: CASSEYSNQPQHF. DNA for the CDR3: TGTGCCAGCAGTGAATATAGCAATCAGCCCCAGCATTTT.

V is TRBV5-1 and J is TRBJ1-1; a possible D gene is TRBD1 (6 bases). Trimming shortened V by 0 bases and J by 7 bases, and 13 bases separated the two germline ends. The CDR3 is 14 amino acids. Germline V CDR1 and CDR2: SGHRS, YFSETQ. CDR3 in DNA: TGCGCCAGCAGCTTGGACGGGGGCGCCGGTGAAGCTTTCTTT. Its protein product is CASSLDGGAGEAFF. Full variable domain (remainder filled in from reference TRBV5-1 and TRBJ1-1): KAGVTQTPRYLIKTRGQQVTLSCSPISGHRSVSWYQQTPGQGLQFLFEYFSETQRNKGNFPGRFSGRQFSNSRSEMNVSTLELGDSALYLCASSLDGGAGEAFFGQGTRLTVV.

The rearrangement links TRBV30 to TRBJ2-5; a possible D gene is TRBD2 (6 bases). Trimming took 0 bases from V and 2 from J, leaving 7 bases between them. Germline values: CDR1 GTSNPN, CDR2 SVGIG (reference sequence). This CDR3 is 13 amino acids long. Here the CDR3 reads CAWSVLAQETQYF. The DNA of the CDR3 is TGTGCCTGGAGTGTACTAGCACAAGAGACCCAGTACTTC.

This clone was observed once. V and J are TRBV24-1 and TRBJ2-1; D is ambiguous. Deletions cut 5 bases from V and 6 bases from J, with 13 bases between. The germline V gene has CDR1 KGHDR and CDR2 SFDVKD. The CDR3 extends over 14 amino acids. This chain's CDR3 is CATSAEASGNEQFF. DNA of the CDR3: TGTGCCACCAGTGCTGAGGCATCAGGCAATGAGCAGTTCTTC.

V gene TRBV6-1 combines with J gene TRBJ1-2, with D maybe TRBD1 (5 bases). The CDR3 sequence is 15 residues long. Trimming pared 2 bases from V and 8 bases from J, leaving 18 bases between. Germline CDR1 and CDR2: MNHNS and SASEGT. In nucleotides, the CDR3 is TGTGCCAGCAGTGAAAGGGGCGACCCGTTCTCCGGCTACACCTTC. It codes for CASSERGDPFSGYTF.

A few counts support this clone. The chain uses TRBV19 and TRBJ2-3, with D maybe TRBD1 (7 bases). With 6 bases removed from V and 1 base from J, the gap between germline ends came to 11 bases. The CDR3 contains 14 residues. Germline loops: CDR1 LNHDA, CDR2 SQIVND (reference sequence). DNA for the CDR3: TGTGCCAGTAGACGCGGGACAGGCACAGATACGCAGTATTTT. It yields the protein CASRRGTGTDTQYF. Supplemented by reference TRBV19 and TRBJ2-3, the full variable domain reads DGGITQSPKYLFRKEGQNVTLSCEQNLNHDAMYWYRQDPGQGLRLIYYSQIVNDFQKGDIAEGYSVSREKKESFPLTVTSAQKNPTAFYLCASRRGTGTDTQYFGPGTRLTVL.

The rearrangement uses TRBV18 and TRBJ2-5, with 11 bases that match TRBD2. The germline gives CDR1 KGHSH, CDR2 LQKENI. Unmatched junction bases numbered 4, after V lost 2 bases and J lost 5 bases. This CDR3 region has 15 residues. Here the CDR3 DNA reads TGTGCCAGCTCACCAGTACTAGCGGGGGATGAGACCCAGTACTTC. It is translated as CASSPVLAGDETQYF.

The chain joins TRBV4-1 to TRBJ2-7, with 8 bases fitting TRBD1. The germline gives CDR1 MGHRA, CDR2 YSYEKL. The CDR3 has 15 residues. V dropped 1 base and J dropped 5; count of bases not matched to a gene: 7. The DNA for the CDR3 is TGCGCCAGCAGCCAAGGGTCAGGGGGCCGGAACGAGCAGTACGTC. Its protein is CASSQGSGGRNEQYV.

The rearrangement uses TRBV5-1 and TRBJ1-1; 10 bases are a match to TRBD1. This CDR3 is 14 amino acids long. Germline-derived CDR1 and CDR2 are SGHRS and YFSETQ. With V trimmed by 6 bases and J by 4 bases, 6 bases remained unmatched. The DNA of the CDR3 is TGCGCCAGCACGCGACAGGGGGCGAGCACTGAAGCTTTCTTT. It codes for CASTRQGASTEAFF.

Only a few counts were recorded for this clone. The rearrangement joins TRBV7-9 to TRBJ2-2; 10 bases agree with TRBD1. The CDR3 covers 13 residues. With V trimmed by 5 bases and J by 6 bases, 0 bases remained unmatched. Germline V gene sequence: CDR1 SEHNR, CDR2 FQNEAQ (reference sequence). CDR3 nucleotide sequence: TGTGCCAGCAGCGGGACAGGGGCCGGGGAGCTGTTTTTT. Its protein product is CASSGTGAGELFF.

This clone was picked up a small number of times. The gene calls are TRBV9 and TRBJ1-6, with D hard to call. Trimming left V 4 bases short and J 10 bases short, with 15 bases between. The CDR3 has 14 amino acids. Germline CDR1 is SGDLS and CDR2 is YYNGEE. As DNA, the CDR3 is TGTGCCAGCAGCCAATTCGGAAGTGGATCACCCCTCCACTTT. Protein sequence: CASSQFGSGSPLHF.

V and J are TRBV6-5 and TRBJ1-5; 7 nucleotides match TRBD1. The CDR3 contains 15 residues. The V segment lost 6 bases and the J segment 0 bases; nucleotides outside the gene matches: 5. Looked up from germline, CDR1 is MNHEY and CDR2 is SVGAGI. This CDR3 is CASSRDSRSNQPQHF. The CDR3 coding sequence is TGTGCCAGCAGCCGGGACAGTCGTAGCAATCAGCCCCAGCATTTT.

The chain's CDR3 is CASRQFEQFF. The CDR3 DNA follows: TGTGCCAGCCGCCAATTTGAGCAGTTCTTC. This chain links TRBV12-3 or TRBV12-4 with TRBJ2-1; D gene ambiguous. The CDR3 length is 10 residues. With 8 bases removed from V and 9 bases from J, the gap between germline ends came to 8 bases.